Here is one T cell receptor (beta chain) with its context. This sample was included in a study of blood T cell repertoires in COVID-19. Study at large: Sites across the United States, Italy and Spain contributed samples from acute and convalescent COVID-19. Sample material is recorded as cDNA or gDNA derived from T cells, B-cell-depleted T cells, or PBMCs.

This CDR3 has 14 residues. The germline V gene has CDR1 MNHEY and CDR2 SVGAGI. V gave up 6 bases and J gave up 7 bases; unmatched junction bases: 6. Patients in Seattle were enrolled during active infection, then followed longitudinally. In the authors' methods: Estimation of nucleated cell counts relied on the amplification of reference gene primers. TCRdb's table, derived via immunoSEQ multiplex PCR, lists solely in-frame clones and lacks some. For V, J and clone size, that table is used; D and trimming come from the DNA. The sample lists just over 60,000 clones, around four fifths seen once, with 15% to 25% in the top ten.

The sequencing sample was made of peripheral blood. The sequence was collected from a man aged 25-40 years with COVID-19, enrolled during active disease. The chain links TRBV6-5 to TRBJ2-2; 9 bases are shared with TRBD1. The CDR3 DNA follows: TGTGCCAGCAGGGACAGGGGATTAGGCGGGGAGCTGTTTTTT. Protein product: CASRDRGLGGELFF.